The source of this TCR beta chain is a study of T cells after yellow fever vaccination. General study findings and limits: Researchers noted that a small share of clonotypes showed up in both CD4 and CD8 compartments.

Germline CDR1 is SGHTA and CDR2 is FQGNSA. There are 16 residues in the CDR3. V lost 1 base to trimming and J lost 4 bases; unmatched junction nucleotides: 6. There are many counts of this clonotype. Its target is not known. TCRdb recomputed calls from the 5' RACE reads with MiXCR, one row per CDR3 protein. Here the sample spans 250,000 to 300,000 distinct CDR3 sequences, around 4.9% being singletons. The input for sequencing was CD4+ T cells sorted from PBMCs, taken on the day of the yellow fever booster vaccination. This sequence was found in a man aged 18 to 30 who received the YFV17D yellow fever vaccine. The V call is TRBV7-2, the J call TRBJ2-3; 9 nucleotides match TRBD2. DNA of the CDR3: TGTGCCAGCAGCTTAGGAGCGGGGGGCCCGGCAGATACGCAGTATTTT. Translated: CASSLGAGGPADTQYF.